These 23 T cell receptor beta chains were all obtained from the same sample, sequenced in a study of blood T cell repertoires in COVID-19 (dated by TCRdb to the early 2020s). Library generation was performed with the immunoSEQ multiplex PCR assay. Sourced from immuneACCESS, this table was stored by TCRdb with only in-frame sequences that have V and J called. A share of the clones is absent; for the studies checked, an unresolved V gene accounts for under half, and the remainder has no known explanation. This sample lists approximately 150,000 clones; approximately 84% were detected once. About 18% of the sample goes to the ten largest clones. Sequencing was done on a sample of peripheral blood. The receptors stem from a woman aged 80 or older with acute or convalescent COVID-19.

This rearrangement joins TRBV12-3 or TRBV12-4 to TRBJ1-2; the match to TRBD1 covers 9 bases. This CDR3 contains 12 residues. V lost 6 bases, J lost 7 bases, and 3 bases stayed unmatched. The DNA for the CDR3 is TGTGCCAGCAGCACAGGGGGCGGTGGCTACACCTTC. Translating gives CASSTGGGGYTF.

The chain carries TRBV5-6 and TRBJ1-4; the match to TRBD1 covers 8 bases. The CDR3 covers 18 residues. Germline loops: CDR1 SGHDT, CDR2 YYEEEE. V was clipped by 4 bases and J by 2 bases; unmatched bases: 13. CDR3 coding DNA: TGTGCCAGCAGCCCCCCGACAGGGGATCGGCGGACTAATGAAAAACTGTTTTTT. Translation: CASSPPTGDRRTNEKLFF.

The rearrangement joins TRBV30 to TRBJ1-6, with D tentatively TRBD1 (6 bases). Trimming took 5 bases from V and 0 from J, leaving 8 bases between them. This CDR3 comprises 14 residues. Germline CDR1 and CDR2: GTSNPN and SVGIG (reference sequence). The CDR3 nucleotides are TGTGCCTGGGACAGGAGCTCCTATAATTCACCCCTCCACTTT. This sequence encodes CAWDRSSYNSPLHF.

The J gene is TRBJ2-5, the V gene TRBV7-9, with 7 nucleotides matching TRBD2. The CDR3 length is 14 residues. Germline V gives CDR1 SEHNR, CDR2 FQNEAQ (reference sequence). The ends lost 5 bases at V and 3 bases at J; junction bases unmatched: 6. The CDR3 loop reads CASSRSGLKETQYF. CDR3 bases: TGTGCCAGCAGCCGTAGCGGGCTAAAAGAGACCCAGTACTTC.

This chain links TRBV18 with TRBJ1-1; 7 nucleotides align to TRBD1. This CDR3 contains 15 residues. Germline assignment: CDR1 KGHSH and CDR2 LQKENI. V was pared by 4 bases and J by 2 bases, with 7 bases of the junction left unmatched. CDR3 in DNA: TGTGCCAGCTCACGGGAACAGGGGAGTAACACTGAAGCTTTCTTT. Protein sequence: CASSREQGSNTEAFF.

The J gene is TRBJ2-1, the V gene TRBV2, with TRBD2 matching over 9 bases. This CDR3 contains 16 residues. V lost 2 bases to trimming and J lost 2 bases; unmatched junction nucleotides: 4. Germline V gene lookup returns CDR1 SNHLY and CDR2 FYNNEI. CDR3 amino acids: CASSERAGGTYNEQFF. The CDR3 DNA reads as TGTGCCAGCAGTGAAAGGGCGGGAGGGACCTACAATGAGCAGTTCTTC.

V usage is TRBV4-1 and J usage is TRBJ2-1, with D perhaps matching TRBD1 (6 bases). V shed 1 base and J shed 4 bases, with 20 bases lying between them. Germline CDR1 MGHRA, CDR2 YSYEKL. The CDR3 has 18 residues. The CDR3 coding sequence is TGCGCCAGCAGCCAAGGGTCGACAGGAAATCGTCGATACAATGAGCAGTTCTTC. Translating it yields CASSQGSTGNRRYNEQFF.

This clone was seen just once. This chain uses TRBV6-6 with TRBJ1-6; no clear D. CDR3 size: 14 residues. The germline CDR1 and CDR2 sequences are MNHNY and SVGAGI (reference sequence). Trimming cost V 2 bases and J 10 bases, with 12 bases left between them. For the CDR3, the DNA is TGTGCCAGCAGTTACCGGGGTGCGGGCTCACCCCTCCACTTT. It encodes CASSYRGAGSPLHF.

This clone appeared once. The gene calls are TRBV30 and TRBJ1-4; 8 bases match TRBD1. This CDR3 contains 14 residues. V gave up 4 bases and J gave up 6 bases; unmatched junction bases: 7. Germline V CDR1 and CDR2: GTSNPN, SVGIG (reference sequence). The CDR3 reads CAWTGGQGDEKLFF. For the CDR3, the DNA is TGTGCCTGGACGGGAGGACAGGGTGATGAAAAACTGTTTTTT.

The CDR3 DNA reads TGTGCCAGCAGCCCCCCGGGCGGGGTTCCTATACAGACCCAGTACTTC. It specifies CASSPPGGVPIQTQYF. The genes are TRBV14 and TRBJ2-5; TRBD2 might be the D (6 bases). This CDR3 has 16 residues. Trimming cost V 4 bases and J 6 bases, with 21 bases left between them. In germline, CDR1 is SGHDN, CDR2 FVKESK.

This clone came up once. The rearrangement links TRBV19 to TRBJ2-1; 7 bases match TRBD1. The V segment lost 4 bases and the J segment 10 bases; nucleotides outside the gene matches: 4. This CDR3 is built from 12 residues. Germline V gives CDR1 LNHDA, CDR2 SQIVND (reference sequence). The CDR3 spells CASSKGGQEQFF. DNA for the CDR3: TGTGCCAGTAGTAAAGGGGGCCAGGAGCAGTTCTTC.

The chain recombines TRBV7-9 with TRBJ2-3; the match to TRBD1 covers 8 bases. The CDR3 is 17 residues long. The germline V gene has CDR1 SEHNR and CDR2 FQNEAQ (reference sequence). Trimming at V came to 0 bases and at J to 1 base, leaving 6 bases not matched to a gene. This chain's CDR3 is CASSLAFGQGGTDTQYF. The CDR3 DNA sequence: TGTGCCAGCAGCTTAGCTTTTGGACAGGGTGGCACAGATACGCAGTATTTT.

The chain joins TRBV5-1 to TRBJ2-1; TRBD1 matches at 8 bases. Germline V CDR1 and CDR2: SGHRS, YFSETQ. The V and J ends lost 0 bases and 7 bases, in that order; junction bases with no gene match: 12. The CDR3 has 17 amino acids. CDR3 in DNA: TGCGCCAGCAGCTTGGTAGGTGGGACAGGTTCGTGGAATGAGCAGTTCTTC. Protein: CASSLVGGTGSWNEQFF.

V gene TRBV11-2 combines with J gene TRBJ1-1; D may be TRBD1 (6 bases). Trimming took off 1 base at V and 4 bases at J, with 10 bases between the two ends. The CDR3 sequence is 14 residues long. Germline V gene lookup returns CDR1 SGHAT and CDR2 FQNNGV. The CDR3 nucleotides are TGTGCCAGCAGCTTAGGGGGGCGGGTCACTGAAGCTTTCTTT. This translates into CASSLGGRVTEAFF.

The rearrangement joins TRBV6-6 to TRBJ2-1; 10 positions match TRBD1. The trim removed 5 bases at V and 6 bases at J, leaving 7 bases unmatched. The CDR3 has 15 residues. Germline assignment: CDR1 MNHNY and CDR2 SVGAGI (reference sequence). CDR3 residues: CASSGIGQGGNEQFF. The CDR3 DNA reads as TGTGCCAGCAGTGGAATTGGACAGGGGGGCAATGAGCAGTTCTTC.

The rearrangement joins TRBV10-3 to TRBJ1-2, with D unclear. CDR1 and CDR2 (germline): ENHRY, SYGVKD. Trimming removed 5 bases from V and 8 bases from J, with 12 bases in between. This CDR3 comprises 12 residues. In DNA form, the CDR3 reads TGTGCCATCAGTCCCCTCGGGGAAGGCTACACCTTC. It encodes CAISPLGEGYTF.

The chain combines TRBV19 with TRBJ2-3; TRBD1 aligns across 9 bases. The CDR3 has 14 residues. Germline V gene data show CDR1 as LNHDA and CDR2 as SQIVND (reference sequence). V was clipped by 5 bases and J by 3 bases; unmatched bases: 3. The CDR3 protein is CASSPDRGTDTQYF. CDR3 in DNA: TGTGCCAGTAGTCCGGACAGGGGTACAGATACGCAGTATTTT.

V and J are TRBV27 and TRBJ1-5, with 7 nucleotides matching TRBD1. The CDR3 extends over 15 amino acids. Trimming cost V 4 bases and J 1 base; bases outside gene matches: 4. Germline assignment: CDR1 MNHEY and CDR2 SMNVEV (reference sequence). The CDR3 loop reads CASSSAGGSNQPQHF. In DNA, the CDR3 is TGTGCCAGCAGTTCCGCAGGGGGGAGCAATCAGCCCCAGCATTTT.

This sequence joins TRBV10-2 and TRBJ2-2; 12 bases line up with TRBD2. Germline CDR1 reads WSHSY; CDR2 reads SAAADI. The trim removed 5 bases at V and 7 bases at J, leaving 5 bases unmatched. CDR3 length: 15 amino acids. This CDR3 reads CASSSTSGRGGELFF. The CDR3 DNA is TGCGCCAGCAGTTCGACTAGCGGGAGAGGCGGGGAGCTGTTTTTT.

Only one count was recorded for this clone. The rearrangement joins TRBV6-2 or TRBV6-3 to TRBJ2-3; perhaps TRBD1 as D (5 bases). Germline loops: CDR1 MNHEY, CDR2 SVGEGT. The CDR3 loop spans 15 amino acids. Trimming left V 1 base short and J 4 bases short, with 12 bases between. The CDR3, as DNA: TGTGCCAGCAGTTACTGGGGCAGGGAATCAGATACGCAGTATTTT. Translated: CASSYWGRESDTQYF.

DNA of the CDR3: TGTGCCAGCAGTGAAGGGGGGTGGGTCACTGAAGCTTTCTTT. This translates into CASSEGGWVTEAFF. The chain combines TRBV25-1 with TRBJ1-1; possibly TRBD1 for D (5 bases). Between the trimmed V and J ends, which lost 2 bases and 4 bases, there was a span of 11 bases. The CDR3 is made up of 14 amino acids. In germline, CDR1 is MGHDK, CDR2 SYGVNS.

The CDR3 reads CASSQSPSAGKTSTDTQYF. The DNA for the CDR3 is TGCGCCAGCAGCCAAAGCCCTTCCGCGGGAAAAACTAGCACAGATACGCAGTATTTT. This chain joins TRBV4-1 and TRBJ2-3, with D perhaps TRBD2 (6 bases). Germline V CDR1 and CDR2: MGHRA, YSYEKL. Trimming took off 2 bases at V and 0 bases at J, with 21 bases between the two ends. The CDR3 has 19 amino acids.

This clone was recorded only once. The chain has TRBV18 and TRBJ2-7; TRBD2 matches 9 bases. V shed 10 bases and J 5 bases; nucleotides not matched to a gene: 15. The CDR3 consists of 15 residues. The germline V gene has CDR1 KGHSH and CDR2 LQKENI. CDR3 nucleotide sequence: TGTGCCACCCGGGCGGGTGGTAGCGGGAGAAACGAGCAGTACTTC. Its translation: CATRAGGSGRNEQYF.